This TCR beta chain was sequenced during a study of OX40 agonist ivuxolimab in advanced cancers. At the level of the study: Under the entry rules, prior anti-PD-1, anti-PD-L1 or anti-CTLA-4 therapy was allowed, and more than 35% had some.

Points on this clone: Antigen specificity is unknown.

The CDR3 runs 15 residues. Between the trimmed V and J ends, which lost 4 bases and 3 bases, there was a span of 15 bases. The germline CDR1 and CDR2 sequences are SGDLS and YYNGEE. This table comes from immunoSEQ multiplex PCR, and its TCRdb copy is limited to in-frame clones, with some not included. Here the sample spans about 51,000 clones, roughly four fifths being singletons. Study results and caveats: Certain nonresponders additionally had low normalized T-cell clonal expansion. What antigens the expanded peripheral T cells recognized was never established. Compared with CD4+, CD8+ T cells on average had more expanded clones.

The TCR sequence derives from an adult with an advanced solid tumor such as melanoma, head and neck, liver or kidney cancer. Sequencing used CD4+ or CD8+ T cells sorted from blood, obtained in a trial of the OX40 agonist ivuxolimab. The chain carries TRBV9 and TRBJ2-3; D is unresolved. The CDR3, as DNA: TGTGCCAGCAGCTACGTAGATGGGTTGACAGATACGCAGTATTTT. Translation: CASSYVDGLTDTQYF.